The next 21 T cell receptor beta chains were all read from a single sample in a study of T cell responses to AZD1222 COVID-19 vaccine. Profiling relied on immunoSEQ multiplex PCR, and the TCRdb table lists in-frame clones only, not all of them. The sample has 95,000 to 150,000 clones; roughly 91% are singletons. Source: peripheral blood, taken on day 0 of AZD1222 vaccination. The receptor source for this set is an adult in good health.

V and J are TRBV5-8 and TRBJ1-1; weak D call: TRBD1 (5 bases). Trimming pared 6 bases from V and 1 base from J, leaving 16 bases between. The CDR3 sequence is 15 residues long. Germline CDR1 is SGHTS and CDR2 is YDEGEE. CDR3 in amino acids: CASTLRGRTNTEAFF. The CDR3 DNA reads TGTGCCAGCACTTTACGGGGCAGGACGAACACTGAAGCTTTCTTT.

The V gene is TRBV7-9, the J gene TRBJ1-1; TRBD1 aligns across 7 bases. CDR1 and CDR2 (germline): SEHNR, FQNEAQ (reference sequence). The J segment lost 8 bases and the V segment lost 2 bases, leaving 8 bases of the junction unmatched. CDR3 length: 14 residues. This chain's CDR3 is CASSLWSGQKEAFF. Written as DNA, the CDR3 is TGTGCCAGCAGCTTATGGTCGGGACAGAAAGAAGCTTTCTTT. Using reference TRBV7-9 and TRBJ1-1 for the parts outside the CDR3, the full variable domain is DTGVSQNPRHKITKRGQNVTFRCDPISEHNRLYWYRQTLGQGPEFLTYFQNEAQLEKSRLLSDRFSAERPKGSFSTLEIQRTEQGDSAMYLCASSLWSGQKEAFFGQGTRLTVV.

The chain employs TRBV20-1 and TRBJ2-3; D unresolved. The CDR3 consists of 13 residues. Between the trimmed V and J ends, which lost 3 bases and 2 bases, there was a span of 9 bases. Germline V gives CDR1 DFQATT, CDR2 SNEGSKA (reference sequence). This CDR3 reads CSASGEYTDTQYF. CDR3 sequence (DNA): TGCAGTGCTAGTGGGGAATACACAGATACGCAGTATTTT.

The count of this clone is one. This chain connects TRBV18 to TRBJ2-3; a weak D match, TRBD2 (5 bases). Between the trimmed V and J ends, which lost 6 bases and 6 bases, there was a span of 10 bases. The CDR3 extends over 12 amino acids. CDR1 and CDR2 from the germline V gene are KGHSH and LQKENI. CDR3 sequence: CASSPSGDTQYF. In DNA, the CDR3 is TGTGCCAGCTCCCCAAGCGGCGATACGCAGTATTTT.

V and J are TRBV19 and TRBJ1-4, with D maybe TRBD1 (5 bases). The V gene's germline CDR1 is LNHDA and CDR2 SQIVND (reference sequence). This CDR3 is 17 amino acids long. V lost 6 bases and J lost 5, with 22 bases in between. The CDR3: CASRAPRVEHYNEKLFF. CDR3 in DNA: TGTGCCAGTAGAGCCCCCAGGGTCGAGCACTACAATGAAAAACTGTTTTTT.

This sequence joins TRBV19 and TRBJ1-6, with D possibly matching TRBD1 (6 bases). The CDR3 is 13 residues long. The germline V gene has CDR1 LNHDA and CDR2 SQIVND (reference sequence). The ends were cut back, 4 bases at V and 7 bases at J, with 8 bases in the middle. In nucleotides, the CDR3 is TGTGCCAGTAGTACCACAGGGAATTCACCCCTCCACTTT. Translation: CASSTTGNSPLHF.

The chain couples TRBV7-9 to TRBJ1-1; maybe TRBD1 (6 bases). Trimming pared 4 bases from V and 0 bases from J, leaving 12 bases between. There are 15 residues in the CDR3. Looked up from germline, CDR1 is SEHNR and CDR2 is FQNEAQ (reference sequence). As DNA, the CDR3 is TGTGCCAGCAGCTCAAATACAGGGCTGAACACTGAAGCTTTCTTT. Amino acid sequence: CASSSNTGLNTEAFF. Full variable domain (missing parts from reference TRBV7-9 and TRBJ1-1): DTGVSQNPRHKITKRGQNVTFRCDPISEHNRLYWYRQTLGQGPEFLTYFQNEAQLEKSRLLSDRFSAERPKGSFSTLEIQRTEQGDSAMYLCASSSNTGLNTEAFFGQGTRLTVV.

The chain combines TRBV5-1 with TRBJ1-1; TRBD1 might be the D (5 bases). Germline V gene lookup returns CDR1 SGHRS and CDR2 YFSETQ. The CDR3 has 15 amino acids. Trimming shortened V by 0 bases and J by 6 bases, and 15 bases separated the two germline ends. Here the CDR3 reads CASSLAAGIGSEAFF. The CDR3 region has the DNA TGCGCCAGCAGCTTGGCCGCAGGGATTGGATCTGAAGCTTTCTTT.

V is TRBV7-9 and J is TRBJ1-4, with 9 bases matching TRBD1. Germline values: CDR1 SEHNR, CDR2 FQNEAQ (reference sequence). CDR3 length: 14 residues. Unmatched junction bases numbered 6, after V lost 5 bases and J lost 8 bases. In nucleotides, the CDR3 is TGTGCCAGCAGCCGCGGGACAGGGAAAGAAAAACTGTTTTTT. Translating it yields CASSRGTGKEKLFF.

This sequence joins TRBV7-2 and TRBJ2-2; D is perhaps TRBD2 (5 bases). V gave up 2 bases and J gave up 7 bases, with 8 bases separating them. There are 13 residues in the CDR3. Germline CDR1 and CDR2: SGHTA and FQGNSA. CDR3 sequence (DNA): TGTGCCAGCAGCTTAAGACGGGACGGGGAGCTGTTTTTT. This translates into CASSLRRDGELFF. Together with reference TRBV7-2 and TRBJ2-2, the CDR3 gives the full variable domain: GAGVSQSPSNKVTEKGKDVELRCDPISGHTALYWYRQSLGQGLEFLIYFQGNSAPDKSGLPSDRFSAERTGGSVSTLTIQRTQQEDSAVYLCASSLRRDGELFFGEGSRLTVL.

In this sample, this clone turned up once. The chain employs TRBV18 and TRBJ2-7; no clear D gene. Germline V gene lookup returns CDR1 KGHSH and CDR2 LQKENI. V lost 2 bases and J lost 7, with 15 bases in between. The CDR3 consists of 14 residues. CDR3 in amino acids: CASSPIETLGEQYF. The CDR3 DNA reads TGTGCCAGCTCACCAATCGAGACTCTTGGGGAGCAGTACTTC.

This clone showed up just a few times. The chain links TRBV7-3 to TRBJ2-7, with TRBD1 identical over 7 bases. This CDR3 is 15 amino acids long. Germline V gene sequence: CDR1 SGHTA, CDR2 FQGTGA. With V trimmed by 4 bases and J by 0 bases, 6 bases remained unmatched. DNA of the CDR3: TGTGCCAGCAGCTATGACAGGGCTAGCTCCTACGAGCAGTACTTC. Protein: CASSYDRASSYEQYF.

The rearrangement links TRBV2 to TRBJ1-5; D uncertain. V was shortened by 5 bases and J by 0 bases, with 11 bases between the two germline ends. Per the germline V gene, CDR1 is SNHLY and CDR2 is FYNNEI. The CDR3 loop spans 15 amino acids. This CDR3 is CASSSDTYSNQPQHF. In nucleotides, the CDR3 is TGTGCCAGCAGTTCCGACACTTATAGCAATCAGCCCCAGCATTTT. The complete variable domain, with remaining parts taken from reference TRBV2 and TRBJ1-5, reads EPEVTQTPSHQVTQMGQEVILRCVPISNHLYFYWYRQILGQKVEFLVSFYNNEISEKSEIFDDQFSVERPDGSNFTLKIRSTKLEDSAMYFCASSSDTYSNQPQHFGDGTRLSIL.

The V gene is TRBV5-1, the J gene TRBJ2-7, with D possibly being TRBD1 (6 bases). The ends were cut back, 4 bases at V and 1 base at J, with 15 bases in the middle. Germline V gene sequence: CDR1 SGHRS, CDR2 YFSETQ. This CDR3 spans 15 amino acids. CDR3 sequence reads: CASSPQGLRSYEQYF. DNA of the CDR3: TGCGCCAGCAGCCCCCAGGGGTTGAGGTCCTACGAGCAGTACTTC.

The chain recombines TRBV7-9 with TRBJ2-2; the match to TRBD1 covers 7 bases. This CDR3 is built from 16 residues. V lost 5 bases to trimming and J lost 3 bases; unmatched junction nucleotides: 9. CDR1 and CDR2 from the germline V gene are SEHNR and FQNEAQ (reference sequence). The CDR3 DNA reads as TGTGCCAGCAGCGGCGACAGGGCTAAAGACACCGGGGAGCTGTTTTTT. Encoded protein: CASSGDRAKDTGELFF.

This chain joins TRBV6-5 and TRBJ1-6, with D uncertain. The CDR3 consists of 15 residues. Germline V gene data show CDR1 as MNHEY and CDR2 as SVGAGI. Trimming cost V 4 bases and J 6 bases, with 13 bases left between them. CDR3 nucleotide sequence: TGTGCCAGCAGTTCGGCGAGGGTCCGTAATTCACCCCTCCACTTT. The encoded protein is CASSSARVRNSPLHF.

J is TRBJ2-1 and V is TRBV11-2, with 7 bases aligning to TRBD2. Trimming cost V 1 base and J 5 bases; bases outside gene matches: 11. In germline, CDR1 is SGHAT, CDR2 FQNNGV. The CDR3 has 17 amino acids. In DNA, the CDR3 is TGTGCCAGCAGCTTAGCAGACTGGCCTAGCGGAGACAATGAGCAGTTCTTC. Translated, it gives CASSLADWPSGDNEQFF. Drawing the rest from reference TRBV11-2 and TRBJ2-1, the complete variable domain is EAGVAQSPRYKIIEKRQSVAFWCNPISGHATLYWYQQILGQGPKLLIQFQNNGVVDDSQLPKDRFSAERLKGVDSTLKIQPAKLEDSAVYLCASSLADWPSGDNEQFFGPGTRLTVL.

This clone was counted between two and nine times. This chain links TRBV7-8 with TRBJ2-5; D is unclear. In germline, CDR1 is SGHVS, CDR2 FQNEAQ. The CDR3 totals 16 residues. V shed 0 bases and J shed 1 base, with 12 bases lying between them. The CDR3 spells CASSLAQGRSQETQYF. The CDR3 bases are TGTGCCAGCAGCTTAGCGCAAGGTCGATCCCAAGAGACCCAGTACTTC.

The chain employs TRBV27 and TRBJ2-5, with D unresolved. V shed 5 bases and J shed 2 bases, with 6 bases lying between them. Germline values: CDR1 MNHEY, CDR2 SMNVEV (reference sequence). The CDR3 is 12 residues long. CDR3 loop: CASSHYQETQYF. CDR3 bases: TGTGCCAGCAGTCACTATCAAGAGACCCAGTACTTC.

This rearrangement joins TRBV29-1 to TRBJ2-7, with TRBD2 matching over 12 bases. Germline V CDR1 and CDR2: SQVTM, ANQGSEA. The CDR3 length is 16 residues. V trimming: 4 bases; J trimming: 1 base; junction bases outside the gene matches: 8. This chain's CDR3 is CSVALGLAGPSYEQYF. The CDR3 coding sequence is TGCAGCGTTGCATTAGGACTAGCGGGGCCTTCCTACGAGCAGTACTTC.

The chain joins TRBV7-2 to TRBJ1-3; the match to TRBD1 covers 7 bases. The CDR3 totals 18 residues. Germline V gives CDR1 SGHTA, CDR2 FQGNSA. V gave up 5 bases and J gave up 0 bases; unmatched junction bases: 13. The DNA for the CDR3 is TGTGCCAGCAGCCTAGAGGGAGGGACAGACTACTCTGGAAACACCATATATTTT. It is translated as CASSLEGGTDYSGNTIYF.